The present T cell receptor beta chain was sequenced within a study of cytotoxic CD8 clonotypes in ibrutinib-treated CLL. Turning to the study itself: Among the samples, the mean was roughly 260,000 productive templates and 75,000 to 95,000 productive rearrangements.

General study points: Among the clonotypes, public ones were uncommon and contracted or held stable on treatment. The study found clonality rose at ibrutinib response, then fell toward baseline at progression.

On this clone itself: Its antigen remains unidentified.

Around 2 micrograms of genomic DNA (from cryopreserved PBMCs) were used for TCR beta libraries. TCRdb's copy holds only in-frame clones and misses some; the assay was immunoSEQ multiplex PCR. The data contain some 140,000 clones, approximately 80% of them singletons. This specimen was PBMCs, taken after 12 months of ibrutinib treatment. This sequence was found in a human donor with chronic lymphocytic leukemia.

For the CDR3, the DNA is TGTGCCAGCAGTTACTCGGGGGCCGCGGGAAACACCATATATTTT. This translates into CASSYSGAAGNTIYF. V is TRBV6-5 and J is TRBJ1-3, with a tentative D call TRBD1 (6 bases). The V gene's germline CDR1 is MNHEY and CDR2 SVGAGI. The CDR3 extends over 15 amino acids. V was cut by 0 bases and J by 4 bases, with 10 bases left in between.